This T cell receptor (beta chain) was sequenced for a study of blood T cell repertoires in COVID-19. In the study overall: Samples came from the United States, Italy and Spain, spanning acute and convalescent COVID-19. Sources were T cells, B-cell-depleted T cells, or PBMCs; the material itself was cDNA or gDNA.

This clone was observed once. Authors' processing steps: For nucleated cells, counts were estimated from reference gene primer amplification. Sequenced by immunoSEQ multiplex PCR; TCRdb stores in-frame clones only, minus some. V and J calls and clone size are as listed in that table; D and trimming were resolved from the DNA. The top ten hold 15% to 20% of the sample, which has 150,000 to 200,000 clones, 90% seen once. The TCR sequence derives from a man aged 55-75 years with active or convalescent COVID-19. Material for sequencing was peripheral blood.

The CDR3 loop reads CASSLSERGRQETQYF. The CDR3 region has the DNA TGTGCCAGCAGCTTATCGGAGCGGGGGCGCCAAGAGACCCAGTACTTC. The chain combines TRBV7-9 with TRBJ2-5; TRBD2 matches 8 bases. CDR1 is SEHNR and CDR2 is FQNEAQ in the germline V gene (reference sequence). The J segment lost 1 base and the V segment lost 2 bases, leaving 6 bases of the junction unmatched. The CDR3 is 16 amino acids.